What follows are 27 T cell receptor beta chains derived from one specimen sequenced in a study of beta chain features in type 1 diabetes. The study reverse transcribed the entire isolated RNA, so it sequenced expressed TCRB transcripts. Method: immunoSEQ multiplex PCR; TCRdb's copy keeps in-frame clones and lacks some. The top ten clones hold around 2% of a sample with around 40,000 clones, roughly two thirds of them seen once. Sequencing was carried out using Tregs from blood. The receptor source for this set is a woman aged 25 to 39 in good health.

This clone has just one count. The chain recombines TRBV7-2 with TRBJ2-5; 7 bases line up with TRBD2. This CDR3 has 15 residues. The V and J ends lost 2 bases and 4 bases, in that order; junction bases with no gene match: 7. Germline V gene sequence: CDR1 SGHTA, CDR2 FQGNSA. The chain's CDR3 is CASSLTRGRIETQYF. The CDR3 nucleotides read TGTGCCAGCAGCTTAACGCGGGGGAGGATAGAGACCCAGTACTTC. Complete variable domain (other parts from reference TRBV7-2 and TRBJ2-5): GAGVSQSPSNKVTEKGKDVELRCDPISGHTALYWYRQSLGQGLEFLIYFQGNSAPDKSGLPSDRFSAERTGGSVSTLTIQRTQQEDSAVYLCASSLTRGRIETQYFGPGTRLLVL.

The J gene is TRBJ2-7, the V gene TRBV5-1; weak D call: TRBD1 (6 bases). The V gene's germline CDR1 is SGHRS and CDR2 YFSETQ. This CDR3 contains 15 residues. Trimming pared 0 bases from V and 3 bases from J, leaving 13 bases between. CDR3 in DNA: TGCGCCAGCAGCTTGGTTGCAGGGGCCAACTACGAGCAGTACTTC. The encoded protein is CASSLVAGANYEQYF.

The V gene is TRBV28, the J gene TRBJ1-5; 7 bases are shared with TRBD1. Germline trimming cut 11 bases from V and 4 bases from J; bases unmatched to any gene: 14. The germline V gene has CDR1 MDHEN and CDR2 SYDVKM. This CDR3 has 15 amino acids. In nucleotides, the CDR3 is TGTGCCCACGATTCACGACAGGGAAGAAATCAGCCCCAGCATTTT. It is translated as CAHDSRQGRNQPQHF.

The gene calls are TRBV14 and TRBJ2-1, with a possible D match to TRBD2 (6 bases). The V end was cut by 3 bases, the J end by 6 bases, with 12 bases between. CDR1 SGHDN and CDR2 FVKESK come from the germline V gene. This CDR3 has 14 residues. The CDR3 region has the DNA TGTGCCAGCAGCCAGCGGGGTGATTTCAATGAGCAGTTCTTC. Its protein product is CASSQRGDFNEQFF.

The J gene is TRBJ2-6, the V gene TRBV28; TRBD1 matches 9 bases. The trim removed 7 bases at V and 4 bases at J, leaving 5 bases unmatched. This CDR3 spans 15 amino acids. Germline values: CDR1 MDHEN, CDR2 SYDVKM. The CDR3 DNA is TGTGCCAGCAAGCTACAGGGGGCAGGGGCCAACGTCCTGACTTTC. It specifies CASKLQGAGANVLTF.

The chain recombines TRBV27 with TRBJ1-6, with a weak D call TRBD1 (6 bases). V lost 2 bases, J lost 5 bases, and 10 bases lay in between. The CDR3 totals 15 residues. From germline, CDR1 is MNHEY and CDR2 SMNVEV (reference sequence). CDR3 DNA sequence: TGTGCCAGCAGTTTAGAGGGACAAGATAATTCACCCCTCCACTTT. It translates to CASSLEGQDNSPLHF.

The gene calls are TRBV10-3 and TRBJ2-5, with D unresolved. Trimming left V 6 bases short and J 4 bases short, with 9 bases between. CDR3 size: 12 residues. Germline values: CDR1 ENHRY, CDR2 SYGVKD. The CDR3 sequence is CAISQKLETQYF. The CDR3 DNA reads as TGTGCCATCAGCCAAAAACTAGAGACCCAGTACTTC.

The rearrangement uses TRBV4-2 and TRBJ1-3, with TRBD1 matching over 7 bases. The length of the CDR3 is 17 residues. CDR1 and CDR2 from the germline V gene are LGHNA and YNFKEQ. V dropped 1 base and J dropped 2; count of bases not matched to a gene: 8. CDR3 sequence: CASSQGTTGQTGNTIYF. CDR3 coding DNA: TGTGCCAGCAGCCAAGGAACTACGGGACAGACTGGAAACACCATATATTTT.

CDR3 sequence reads: CASSFTGAGVNEQFF. Here the CDR3 DNA reads TGTGCCAGCAGCTTCACGGGAGCGGGGGTCAATGAGCAGTTCTTC. This chain joins TRBV7-2 and TRBJ2-1; 8 bases fit TRBD2. The CDR3 length is 15 residues. Germline assignment: CDR1 SGHTA and CDR2 FQGNSA. V trimming: 3 bases; J trimming: 6 bases; junction bases outside the gene matches: 7.

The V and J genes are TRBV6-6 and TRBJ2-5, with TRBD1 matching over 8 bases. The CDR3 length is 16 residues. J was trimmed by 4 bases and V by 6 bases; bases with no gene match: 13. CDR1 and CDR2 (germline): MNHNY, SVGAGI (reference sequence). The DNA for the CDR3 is TGTGCCAGCAGCCAACCGACAGGGGTATCAGTAGAGACCCAGTACTTC. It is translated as CASSQPTGVSVETQYF.

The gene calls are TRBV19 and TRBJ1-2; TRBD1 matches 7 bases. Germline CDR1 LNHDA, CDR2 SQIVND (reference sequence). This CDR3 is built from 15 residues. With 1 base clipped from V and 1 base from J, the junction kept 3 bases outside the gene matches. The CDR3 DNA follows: TGTGCCAGTAGTATAGCGGGGACAGATAACTATGGCTACACCTTC. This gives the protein CASSIAGTDNYGYTF. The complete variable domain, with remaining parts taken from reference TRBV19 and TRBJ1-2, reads DGGITQSPKYLFRKEGQNVTLSCEQNLNHDAMYWYRQDPGQGLRLIYYSQIVNDFQKGDIAEGYSVSREKKESFPLTVTSAQKNPTAFYLCASSIAGTDNYGYTFGSGTRLTVV.

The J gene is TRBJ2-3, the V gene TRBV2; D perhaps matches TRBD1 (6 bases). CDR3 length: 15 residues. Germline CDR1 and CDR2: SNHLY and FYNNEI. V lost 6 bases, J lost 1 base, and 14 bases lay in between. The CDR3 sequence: CASRPGHGGTDTQYF. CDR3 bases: TGTGCCAGCAGACCGGGACATGGCGGCACAGATACGCAGTATTTT.

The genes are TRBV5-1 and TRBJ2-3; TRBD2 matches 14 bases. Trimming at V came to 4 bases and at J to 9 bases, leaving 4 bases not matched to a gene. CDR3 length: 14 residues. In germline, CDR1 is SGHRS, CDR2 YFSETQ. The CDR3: CASSPGLAGATQYF. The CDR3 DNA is TGCGCCAGCAGCCCGGGACTAGCGGGGGCAACGCAGTATTTT.

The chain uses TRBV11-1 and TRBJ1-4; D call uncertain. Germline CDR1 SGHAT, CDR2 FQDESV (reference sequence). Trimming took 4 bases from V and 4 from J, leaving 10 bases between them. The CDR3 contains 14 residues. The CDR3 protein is CASSSGRGNEKLFF. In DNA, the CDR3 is TGTGCCAGCAGCTCCGGACGGGGTAATGAAAAACTGTTTTTT.

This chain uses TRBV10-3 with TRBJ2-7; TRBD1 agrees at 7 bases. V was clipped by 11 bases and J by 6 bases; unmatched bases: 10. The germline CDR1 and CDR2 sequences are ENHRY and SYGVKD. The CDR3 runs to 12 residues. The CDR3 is CAAGTDGSEQYF. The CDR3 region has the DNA TGTGCCGCCGGGACAGACGGATCCGAGCAGTACTTC.

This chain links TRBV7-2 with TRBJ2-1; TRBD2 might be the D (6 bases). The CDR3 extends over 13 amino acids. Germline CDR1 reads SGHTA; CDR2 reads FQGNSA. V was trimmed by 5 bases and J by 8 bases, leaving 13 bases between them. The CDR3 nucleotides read TGTGCCAGCAGCCGTAGGGACTTTTATGAGCAGTTCTTC. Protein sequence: CASSRRDFYEQFF.

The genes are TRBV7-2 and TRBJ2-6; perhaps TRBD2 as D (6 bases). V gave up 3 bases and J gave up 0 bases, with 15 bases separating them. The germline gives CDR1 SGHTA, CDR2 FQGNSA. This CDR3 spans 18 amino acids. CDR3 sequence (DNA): TGTGCCAGCAGCTTTATCGGGGGAGCCCTCTCTGGGGCCAACGTCCTGACTTTC. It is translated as CASSFIGGALSGANVLTF.

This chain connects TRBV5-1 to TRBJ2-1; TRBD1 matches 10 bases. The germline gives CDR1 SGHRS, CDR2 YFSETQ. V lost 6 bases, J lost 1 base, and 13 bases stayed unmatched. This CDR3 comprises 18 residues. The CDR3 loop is CASTPGQGLAVSYNEQFF. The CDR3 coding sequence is TGCGCCAGCACTCCGGGACAGGGGCTAGCGGTTTCCTACAATGAGCAGTTCTTC.

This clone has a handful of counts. The CDR3 protein is CASSLSGRSYGYTF. For the CDR3, the DNA is TGTGCCAGCAGTTTATCAGGGAGGAGCTATGGCTACACCTTC. The chain couples TRBV27 to TRBJ1-2; D not resolved. CDR3 length equals 14 residues. V lost 0 bases and J 4 bases, leaving 9 bases between the germline ends. The V gene's germline CDR1 is MNHEY and CDR2 SMNVEV (reference sequence).

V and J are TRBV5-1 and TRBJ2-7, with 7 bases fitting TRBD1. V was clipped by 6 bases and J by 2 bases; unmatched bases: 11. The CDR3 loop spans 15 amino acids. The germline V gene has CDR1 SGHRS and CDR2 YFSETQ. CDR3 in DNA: TGCGCCAGCAAAGATTCCGGGACAGATACCTACGAGCAGTACTTC. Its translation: CASKDSGTDTYEQYF.

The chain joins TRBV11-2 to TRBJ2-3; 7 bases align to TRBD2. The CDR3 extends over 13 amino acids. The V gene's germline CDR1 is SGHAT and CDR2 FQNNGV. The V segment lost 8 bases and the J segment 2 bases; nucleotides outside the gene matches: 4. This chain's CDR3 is CASRSGNTDTQYF. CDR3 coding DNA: TGTGCCAGCCGAAGCGGGAACACAGATACGCAGTATTTT.

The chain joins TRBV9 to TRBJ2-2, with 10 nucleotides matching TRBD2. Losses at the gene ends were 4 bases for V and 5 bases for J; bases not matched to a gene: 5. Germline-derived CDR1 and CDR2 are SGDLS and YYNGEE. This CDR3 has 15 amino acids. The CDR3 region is CASSTSGVVTGELFF. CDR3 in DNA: TGTGCCAGCAGCACTAGCGGGGTGGTAACCGGGGAGCTGTTTTTT.

CDR3 protein: CASSYNRGVNEKLFF. As DNA, the CDR3 is TGTGCCAGCAGTTACAACAGGGGGGTGAATGAAAAACTGTTTTTT. This chain connects TRBV6-5 to TRBJ1-4, with 8 bases lining up with TRBD1. The CDR3 covers 15 residues. V lost 2 bases and J lost 5; bases outside the gene matches: 4. Germline V lookup: CDR1 MNHEY, CDR2 SVGAGI.

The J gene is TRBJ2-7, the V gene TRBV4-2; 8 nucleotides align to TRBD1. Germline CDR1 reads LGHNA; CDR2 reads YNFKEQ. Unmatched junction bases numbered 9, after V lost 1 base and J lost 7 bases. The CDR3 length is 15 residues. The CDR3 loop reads CASSQVASGGGEQYF. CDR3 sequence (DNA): TGTGCCAGCAGCCAAGTTGCGTCAGGGGGCGGGGAGCAGTACTTC.

CDR3 residues: CASFPGRLRGNQPQHF. The CDR3 DNA reads as TGTGCCAGCTTTCCGGGTCGCCTCCGGGGCAATCAGCCCCAGCATTTT. This chain links TRBV21-1 with TRBJ1-5. TRBV21-1 is shown as a pseudogene. The CDR3 is 16 amino acids.

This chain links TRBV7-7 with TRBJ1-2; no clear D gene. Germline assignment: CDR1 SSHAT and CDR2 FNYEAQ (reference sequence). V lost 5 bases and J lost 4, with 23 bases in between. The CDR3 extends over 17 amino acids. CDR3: CASSGETKCRKIYGYTF. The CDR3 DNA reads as TGTGCCAGCAGCGGCGAGACTAAGTGCCGAAAGATCTATGGCTACACCTTC.

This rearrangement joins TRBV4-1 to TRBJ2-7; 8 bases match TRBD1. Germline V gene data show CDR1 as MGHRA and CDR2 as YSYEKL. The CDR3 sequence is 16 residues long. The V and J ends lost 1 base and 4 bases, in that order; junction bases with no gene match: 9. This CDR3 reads CASSQGFRTGSYEQYF. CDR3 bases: TGCGCCAGCAGCCAAGGCTTCAGGACAGGGAGTTACGAGCAGTACTTC.